The clone carrying this TCR beta chain was detected many times. The antigen is undetermined. The CDR3 covers 14 residues. With V trimmed by 6 bases and J by 1 base, 3 bases remained unmatched. The germline V gene has CDR1 SNHLY and CDR2 FYNNEI. This entry belongs to a study of T cells after posttransplantation cyclophosphamide. Findings of the study overall: Blood and skin or GI T cell repertoires showed limited TRB overlap. Donor-recipient repertoire similarity was low at 1-2 months, rising over year one.

Generated by immunoSEQ multiplex PCR, the TCRdb table keeps only in-frame clones and is missing some. The sample includes around 44,000 clones, none of them occurring once. Peripheral blood was collected from the related graft donor on the marrow donation day. The sequencing input was PBMCs. V and J are TRBV2 and TRBJ1-1, with 9 bases aligning to TRBD1. The source of this sequence is a man aged 40-50 years in good health, CMV-negative, and a related stem cell transplant donor. CDR3 coding DNA: TGTGCCAGCAGGCAGGACAGGGGGAACACTGAAGCTTTCTTT. Translation gives CASRQDRGNTEAFF. Looking up the rest from reference TRBV2 and TRBJ1-1 gives the full variable domain: EPEVTQTPSHQVTQMGQEVILRCVPISNHLYFYWYRQILGQKVEFLVSFYNNEISEKSEIFDDQFSVERPDGSNFTLKIRSTKLEDSAMYFCASRQDRGNTEAFFGQGTRLTVV.